The rows below give T cell receptor beta chains drawn from one sample of a study of graft-versus-host responses after intestinal transplantation. Antigens of these TCRs are unknown. TCRdb keeps only in-frame clones here, not all; method: immunoSEQ multiplex PCR. The data contain over 100,000 clones, 90% to 95% of them singletons. The specimen comprised unstimulated CD4+ T cells sorted from spleen or lymph node cells, sampled before intestinal transplant. These receptors all come from a human donor who received an intestinal transplant. The CDR3 runs from the conserved cysteine through the conserved F or W. Each record gives: V gene, CDR3 length, CDR3 protein.

TRBV6-5,13,CASRRDSYNEQFF
TRBV27,15,CASSLLPGQGSEQYF
TRBV5-1,14,CASSSTGGLYEQYF
TRBV6-6,13,CASRGQSVNTQYF
TRBV19,14,CAPPNGTGGEKAFF
TRBV27,14,CASSPGLGGNTIYF
TRBV28,15,CASSLHGSGSYEQYF
TRBV2,15,CASRGQGVNTGELFF
TRBV2,15,CASIPRRGGGTEAFF
TRBV20-1,11,CSASPKETQYF
TRBV11-2,16,CASSFQTPGNTGELFF
TRBV6-5,15,CASSYLGQAPDEQYF
TRBV19,18,CASSTAPRTVPQNYGYTF
TRBV30,11,CAWSVSDTQYF
TRBV6-7,20,CASSSPTRTALICSGGKLFF